The 29 T cell receptor beta chains below all came from one sample that was sequenced in a study of OX40 agonist ivuxolimab in advanced cancers. The data were produced by immunoSEQ multiplex PCR, yet TCRdb's version contains in-frame clones alone and is incomplete. The sample records approximately 40,000 clones, approximately 86% being singletons. The specimen was CD4+ or CD8+ T cells sorted from blood, collected in a trial of the OX40 agonist ivuxolimab. The receptor source for this set is an adult with an advanced solid tumor such as melanoma, head and neck, liver or kidney cancer.

The chain carries TRBV19 and TRBJ2-1, with TRBD2 identical over 9 bases. This CDR3 region has 15 residues. CDR1 is LNHDA and CDR2 is SQIVND in the germline V gene (reference sequence). The V and J ends lost 4 bases and 2 bases, in that order; junction bases with no gene match: 3. This chain's CDR3 is CASSTSSGTYNEQFF. CDR3 nucleotides: TGTGCCAGTAGTACCTCTAGCGGGACCTACAATGAGCAGTTCTTC.

The rearrangement joins TRBV9 to TRBJ2-3; no clear D gene. Germline V gene data show CDR1 as SGDLS and CDR2 as YYNGEE. CDR3 length: 12 residues. Trimming took 0 bases from V and 4 from J, leaving 3 bases between them. This chain's CDR3 is CASSVEADTQYF. The CDR3, as DNA: TGTGCCAGCAGCGTAGAGGCAGATACGCAGTATTTT.

A note on this clone: Relative to the germline gene, one junction end is altered; a read error may explain this. The sample carries other DNA sequences with the same CDR3. The gene calls are TRBV5-1 and TRBJ1-1, with D uncertain. The CDR3 runs 14 residues. Germline V CDR1 and CDR2: SGHRS, YFSETQ. This CDR3 is CASSLYGEDTEAFF. CDR3 coding DNA: TGCGCCAGCAGCTTGTACGGGGAAGACACGGAAGCTTTCTTT.

The chain carries TRBV7-9 and TRBJ2-7; D call uncertain. Between the trimmed V and J ends, which lost 0 bases and 5 bases, there was a span of 11 bases. Germline V gene lookup returns CDR1 SEHNR and CDR2 FQNEAQ (reference sequence). The length of the CDR3 is 14 residues. The CDR3 loop reads CASSLAGRPHEQYF. In DNA, the CDR3 is TGTGCCAGCAGCTTAGCCGGGCGTCCCCACGAGCAGTACTTC.

V usage is TRBV7-2 and J usage is TRBJ1-5; possibly TRBD1 for D (6 bases). Germline assignment: CDR1 SGHTA and CDR2 FQGNSA. The CDR3 contains 15 residues. The germline V and J ends were trimmed by 5 bases and 3 bases, with 14 bases remaining between them. CDR3 sequence reads: CASSPMRGDNQPQHF. The CDR3 nucleotides are TGTGCCAGCAGCCCGATGAGGGGGGACAATCAGCCCCAGCATTTT. The complete variable domain, with remaining parts taken from reference TRBV7-2 and TRBJ1-5, reads GAGVSQSPSNKVTEKGKDVELRCDPISGHTALYWYRQSLGQGLEFLIYFQGNSAPDKSGLPSDRFSAERTGGSVSTLTIQRTQQEDSAVYLCASSPMRGDNQPQHFGDGTRLSIL.

This chain uses TRBV10-1 with TRBJ2-7; D possibly corresponds to TRBD2 (7 bases). The CDR3 has 17 amino acids. From germline, CDR1 is WNHNN and CDR2 SYGVQD (reference sequence). V lost 7 bases and J lost 2, with 24 bases in between. CDR3 residues: CASTPVGGGIFTYEQYF. Here the CDR3 DNA reads TGCGCCAGCACCCCAGTAGGGGGGGGTATATTCACCTACGAGCAGTACTTC.

This rearrangement joins TRBV27 to TRBJ2-6; TRBD1 matches 12 bases. Trimming took 5 bases from V and 12 from J; bases not matched to a gene: 5. The CDR3 runs to 14 residues. Looked up from germline, CDR1 is MNHEY and CDR2 is SMNVEV (reference sequence). The CDR3, as DNA: TGTGCCAGCAGTGATGGGACAGGGGGCAGCGTCCTGACTTTC. This sequence encodes CASSDGTGGSVLTF. Using reference TRBV27 and TRBJ2-6 for the parts outside the CDR3, the full variable domain is EAQVTQNPRYLITVTGKKLTVTCSQNMNHEYMSWYRQDPGLGLRQIYYSMNVEVTDKGDVPEGYKVSRKEKRNFPLILESPSPNQTSLYFCASSDGTGGSVLTFGAGSRLTVL.

This clone was seen only a few times. The chain has TRBV5-1 and TRBJ2-7, with no clear D. CDR3 size: 18 residues. In germline, CDR1 is SGHRS, CDR2 YFSETQ. V was clipped by 4 bases and J by 0 bases, with 23 bases between them. The DNA of the CDR3 is TGCGCCAGCAGCCTCCGTGCGGCCTTGGTGACGACCTCCTACGAGCAGTACTTC. The encoded protein is CASSLRAALVTTSYEQYF.

This clone was seen only once. The V and J genes are TRBV19 and TRBJ2-1; the D gene is possibly TRBD2 (6 bases). This CDR3 spans 15 amino acids. The V and J ends lost 3 bases and 3 bases respectively, with 12 bases between them. Germline values: CDR1 LNHDA, CDR2 SQIVND (reference sequence). This CDR3 reads CASSILRDFYNEQFF. The CDR3 coding sequence is TGTGCCAGTAGTATCCTCCGGGACTTCTACAATGAGCAGTTCTTC.

The chain combines TRBV12-5 with TRBJ1-1; tentative D call: TRBD1 (5 bases). CDR1 LGHNT and CDR2 FRNRAP come from the germline V gene. The CDR3 contains 14 residues. Trimming took off 6 bases at V and 1 base at J, with 12 bases between the two ends. CDR3 protein: CASGLEGANTEAFF. CDR3 DNA: TGTGCTAGTGGCTTAGAAGGGGCGAACACTGAAGCTTTCTTT.

This clone was observed once. The chain carries TRBV5-4 and TRBJ2-7, with D unclear. From germline, CDR1 is SGHNT and CDR2 YYREEE (reference sequence). The CDR3 length is 14 residues. Trimming took off 3 bases at V and 0 bases at J, with 10 bases between the two ends. CDR3 protein: CASSSQEASYEQYF. Written as DNA, the CDR3 is TGTGCCAGCAGCTCGCAAGAGGCCTCCTACGAGCAGTACTTC.

The chain is built from TRBV28 and TRBJ2-5, with 9 bases matching TRBD1. The CDR3 consists of 15 residues. CDR1 MDHEN and CDR2 SYDVKM come from the germline V gene. With 1 base clipped from V and 3 bases from J, the junction kept 3 bases outside the gene matches. CDR3 region: CASSLFGTGKETQYF. CDR3 coding DNA: TGTGCCAGCAGTTTATTTGGGACAGGGAAAGAGACCCAGTACTTC.

This clone was seen only once. The chain uses TRBV11-2 and TRBJ1-2; D uncertain. Trimming took 0 bases from V and 4 from J, leaving 12 bases between them. The CDR3 is 15 amino acids. Germline loops: CDR1 SGHAT, CDR2 FQNNGV. CDR3 protein: CASSLDRGGGYGYTF. CDR3 sequence (DNA): TGTGCCAGCAGCTTAGATCGAGGCGGAGGCTATGGCTACACCTTC.

CDR3 DNA sequence: TGTGCCAGCAGCTCCCAGAAGGGGCGGAACACTGAAGCTTTCTTT. This codes for CASSSQKGRNTEAFF. The V gene is TRBV5-4, the J gene TRBJ1-1; D possibly corresponds to TRBD1 (5 bases). The CDR3 is 15 amino acids. CDR1 is SGHNT and CDR2 is YYREEE in the germline V gene (reference sequence). The V gene lost 3 bases and the J gene lost 1 base, with 13 bases spanning the gap.

The V gene is TRBV7-9, the J gene TRBJ1-2, with D uncertain. The V end was cut by 0 bases, the J end by 6 bases, with 11 bases between. This CDR3 contains 14 residues. CDR1 SEHNR and CDR2 FQNEAQ come from the germline V gene (reference sequence). CDR3 coding DNA: TGTGCCAGCAGCTTAGCGCGTCAGTCTCATGGCTACACCTTC. It encodes CASSLARQSHGYTF.

This rearrangement joins TRBV27 to TRBJ2-7, with a possible D match to TRBD2 (5 bases). The length of the CDR3 is 14 residues. V lost 4 bases, J lost 5 bases, and 15 bases lay in between. The germline V gene encodes CDR1 MNHEY and CDR2 SMNVEV (reference sequence). This CDR3 is CASSWQGSRDEQYF. The CDR3 DNA reads as TGTGCCAGCAGTTGGCAAGGGAGTAGGGACGAGCAGTACTTC.

V is TRBV9 and J is TRBJ1-2; possibly TRBD1 for D (6 bases). The CDR3 covers 16 residues. Looked up from germline, CDR1 is SGDLS and CDR2 is YYNGEE. Trimming pared 0 bases from V and 6 bases from J, leaving 18 bases between. The CDR3, as DNA: TGTGCCAGCAGCGTAGATGGGGGCTGGACCCTTGATGGCTACACCTTC. Protein: CASSVDGGWTLDGYTF.

The chain couples TRBV19 to TRBJ2-1, with TRBD2 matching over 9 bases. Germline loops: CDR1 LNHDA, CDR2 SQIVND (reference sequence). The CDR3 consists of 15 residues. V dropped 6 bases and J dropped 1; count of bases not matched to a gene: 4. The CDR3 DNA sequence: TGTGCCAGTAGCCTAGCGGGACTATCCTACAATGAGCAGTTCTTC. It translates to CASSLAGLSYNEQFF.

This chain uses TRBV7-9 with TRBJ2-2; TRBD1 or TRBD2 may be the D gene (5 bases each). Trimming took 6 bases from V and 4 from J, leaving 12 bases between them. Germline V CDR1 and CDR2: SEHNR, FQNEAQ (reference sequence). CDR3 length equals 14 residues. The CDR3 nucleotides are TGTGCCAGCAGTCAGGGACGTGTCACCGGGGAGCTGTTTTTT. It yields the protein CASSQGRVTGELFF.

This clone was detected only once. CDR3 in DNA: TGTGCCAGCAGCGTAGTCCCTAGTCGGAACACCGGGGAGCTGTTTTTT. It encodes CASSVVPSRNTGELFF. V gene TRBV9 combines with J gene TRBJ2-2; D gene unclear. Germline loops: CDR1 SGDLS, CDR2 YYNGEE. The CDR3 covers 16 residues. V lost 0 bases and J 1 base, leaving 10 bases between the germline ends.

This chain uses TRBV6-5 with TRBJ2-3, with D unresolved. CDR1 and CDR2 (germline): MNHEY, SVGAGI. The CDR3 has 11 amino acids. V dropped 9 bases and J dropped 3 bases, with 7 bases sitting between them. The CDR3 loop reads CASRRTDTQYF. The CDR3 region has the DNA TGTGCCAGTAGAAGGACAGATACGCAGTATTTT.

The gene calls are TRBV5-1 and TRBJ2-7, with D possibly TRBD1 on 6 matching bases. V lost 4 bases and J 1 base, leaving 9 bases between the germline ends. Germline V gene data show CDR1 as SGHRS and CDR2 as YFSETQ. CDR3 length: 13 residues. The chain's CDR3 is CASSPTGSYEQYF. CDR3 sequence (DNA): TGCGCCAGCAGCCCGACAGGATCCTACGAGCAGTACTTC.

The rearrangement links TRBV6-5 to TRBJ1-5; 8 nucleotides line up with TRBD1. CDR1 is MNHEY and CDR2 is SVGAGI in the germline V gene. With V trimmed by 10 bases and J by 7 bases, 9 bases remained unmatched. This CDR3 has 13 amino acids. The CDR3 DNA is TGTGCCACCCAGGACAGGGTCGGCCAGCCCCAGCATTTT. Residues: CATQDRVGQPQHF.

As to this clone: At one end, the junction sequence differs from germline, possibly due to a read error. The chain carries TRBV11-3 and TRBJ2-7; a weak D match, TRBD2 (7 bases). Germline loops: CDR1 SGHNT, CDR2 YENEEA. The CDR3 runs 14 residues. Here the CDR3 reads CASSIEGGAHEQYF. CDR3 in DNA: TGTGCCAGCAGCATAGAGGGGGGGGCCCACGAGCAGTACTTC.

The chain employs TRBV30 and TRBJ1-2; D is unresolved. The CDR3 extends over 14 amino acids. With 0 bases removed from V and 3 bases from J, the gap between germline ends came to 11 bases. Germline CDR1 reads GTSNPN; CDR2 reads SVGIG (reference sequence). CDR3 coding DNA: TGTGCCTGGAGTGTCTCGGGGTGGGACTATGGCTACACCTTC. Translated, it gives CAWSVSGWDYGYTF.

V is TRBV4-1 and J is TRBJ1-3; D not certain. V was shortened by 4 bases and J by 0 bases, with 16 bases between the two germline ends. The germline V gene encodes CDR1 MGHRA and CDR2 YSYEKL. The CDR3 runs to 17 residues. DNA of the CDR3: TGCGCCAGCAGCCCCCACCCCGCCGGAGCCTCTGGAAACACCATATATTTT. Amino acid sequence: CASSPHPAGASGNTIYF.

This sequence joins TRBV4-3 and TRBJ1-5; TRBD1 agrees at 7 bases. The CDR3 spans 14 residues. The V and J ends lost 5 bases and 5 bases, in that order; junction bases with no gene match: 6. CDR1 and CDR2 from the germline V gene are LGHNA and YSLEER. CDR3 region: CASSVRTGYQPQHF. Here the CDR3 DNA reads TGCGCCAGCAGCGTCAGGACAGGCTATCAGCCCCAGCATTTT.

This clone has only a few counts. The genes are TRBV7-2 and TRBJ2-1; D assignment may be TRBD1 or TRBD2 (5 bases each). CDR3 length equals 15 residues. The ends were cut back, 0 bases at V and 4 bases at J, with 10 bases in the middle. CDR1 SGHTA and CDR2 FQGNSA come from the germline V gene. CDR3 region: CASSLARGEYNEQFF. DNA for the CDR3: TGTGCCAGCAGCTTAGCCCGGGGCGAATACAATGAGCAGTTCTTC.

This clone was detected only a few times. V and J are TRBV6-5 and TRBJ2-2; D unclear. This CDR3 comprises 14 residues. Trimming left V 0 bases short and J 1 base short, with 3 bases between. The germline V gene encodes CDR1 MNHEY and CDR2 SVGAGI. CDR3 region: CASSYSQNTGELFF. Here the CDR3 DNA reads TGTGCCAGCAGTTACTCCCAGAACACCGGGGAGCTGTTTTTT.